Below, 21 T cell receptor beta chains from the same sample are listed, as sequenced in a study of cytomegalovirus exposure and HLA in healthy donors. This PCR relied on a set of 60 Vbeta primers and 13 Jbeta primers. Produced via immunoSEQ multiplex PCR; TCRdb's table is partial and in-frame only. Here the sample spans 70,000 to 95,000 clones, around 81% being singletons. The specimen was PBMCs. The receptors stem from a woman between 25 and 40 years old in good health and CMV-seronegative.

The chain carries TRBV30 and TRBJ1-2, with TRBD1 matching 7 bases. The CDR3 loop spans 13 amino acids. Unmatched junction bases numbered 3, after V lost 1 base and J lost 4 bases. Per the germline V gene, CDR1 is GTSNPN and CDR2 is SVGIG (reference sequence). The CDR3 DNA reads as TGTGCCTGGAGTGCGGACAGGATCTATGGCTACACCTTC. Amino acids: CAWSADRIYGYTF.

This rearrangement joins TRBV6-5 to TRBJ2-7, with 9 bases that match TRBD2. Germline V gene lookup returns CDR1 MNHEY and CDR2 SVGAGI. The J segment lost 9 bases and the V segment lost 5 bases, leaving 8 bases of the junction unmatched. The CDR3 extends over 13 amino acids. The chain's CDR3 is CASSPNLAGRQYF. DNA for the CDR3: TGTGCCAGCAGTCCGAATCTAGCGGGAAGGCAGTACTTC.

The CDR3 protein is CASSLGVREGIGQPQHF. The CDR3 coding sequence is TGTGCCAGCAGCTTAGGTGTCAGGGAGGGGATAGGTCAGCCCCAGCATTTT. The chain combines TRBV7-8 with TRBJ1-5, with D perhaps matching TRBD1 (5 bases). Trimming cost V 1 base and J 6 bases, with 19 bases left between them. The V gene's germline CDR1 is SGHVS and CDR2 FQNEAQ. This CDR3 is built from 17 residues.

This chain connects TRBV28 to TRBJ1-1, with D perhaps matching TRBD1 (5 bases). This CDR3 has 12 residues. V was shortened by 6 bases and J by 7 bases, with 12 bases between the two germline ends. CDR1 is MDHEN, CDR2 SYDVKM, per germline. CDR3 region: CASSLRGIEAFF. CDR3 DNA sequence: TGTGCCAGCAGCCTAAGGGGTATTGAAGCTTTCTTT.

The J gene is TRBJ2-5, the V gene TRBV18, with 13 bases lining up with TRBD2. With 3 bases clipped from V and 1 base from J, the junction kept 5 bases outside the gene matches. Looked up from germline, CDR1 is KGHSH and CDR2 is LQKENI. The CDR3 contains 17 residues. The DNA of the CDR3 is TGTGCCAGCTCACCCCAGGGGACTAGCGGGACCCAAGAGACCCAGTACTTC. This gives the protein CASSPQGTSGTQETQYF.

The CDR3 region has the DNA TGTGCCAGCAGCCTAGCGGACTACAATGAGCAGTTCTTC. It is translated as CASSLADYNEQFF. The chain combines TRBV7-3 with TRBJ2-1; TRBD2 matches at 7 bases. The length of the CDR3 is 13 residues. V lost 5 bases and J lost 3; bases outside the gene matches: 1. Per the germline V gene, CDR1 is SGHTA and CDR2 is FQGTGA.

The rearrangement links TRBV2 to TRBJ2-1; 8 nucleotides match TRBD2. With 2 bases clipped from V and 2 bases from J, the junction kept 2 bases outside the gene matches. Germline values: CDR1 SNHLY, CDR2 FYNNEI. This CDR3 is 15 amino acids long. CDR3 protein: CASSERGGPYNEQFF. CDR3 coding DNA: TGTGCCAGCAGTGAACGGGGGGGCCCCTACAATGAGCAGTTCTTC.

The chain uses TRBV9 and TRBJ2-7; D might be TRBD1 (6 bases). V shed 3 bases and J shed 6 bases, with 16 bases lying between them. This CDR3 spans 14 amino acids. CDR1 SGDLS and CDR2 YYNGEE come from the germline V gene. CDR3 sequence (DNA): TGTGCCAGCAGCGGGGGGCAGGGGCCTGCCGAGCAGTACTTC. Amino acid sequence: CASSGGQGPAEQYF.

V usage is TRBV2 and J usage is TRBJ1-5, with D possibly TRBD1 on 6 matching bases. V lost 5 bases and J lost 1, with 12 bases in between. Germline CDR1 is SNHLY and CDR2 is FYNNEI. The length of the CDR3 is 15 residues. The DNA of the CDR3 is TGTGCCAGCAGTCATGGGGGCTGGAGCAATCAGCCCCAGCATTTT. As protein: CASSHGGWSNQPQHF.

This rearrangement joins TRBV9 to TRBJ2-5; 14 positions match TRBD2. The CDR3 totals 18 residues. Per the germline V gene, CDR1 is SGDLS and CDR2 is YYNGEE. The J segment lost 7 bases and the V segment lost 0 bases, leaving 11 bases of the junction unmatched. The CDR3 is CASSVDPGLAGEYGTQYF. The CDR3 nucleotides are TGTGCCAGCAGCGTAGATCCGGGACTAGCGGGAGAGTACGGGACCCAGTACTTC.

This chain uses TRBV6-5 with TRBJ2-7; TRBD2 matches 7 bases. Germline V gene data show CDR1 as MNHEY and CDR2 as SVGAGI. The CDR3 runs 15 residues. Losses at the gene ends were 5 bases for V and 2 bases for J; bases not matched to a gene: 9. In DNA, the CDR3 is TGTGCCAGCAGTCCACGACTAGCTCCGGCCTACGAGCAGTACTTC. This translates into CASSPRLAPAYEQYF.

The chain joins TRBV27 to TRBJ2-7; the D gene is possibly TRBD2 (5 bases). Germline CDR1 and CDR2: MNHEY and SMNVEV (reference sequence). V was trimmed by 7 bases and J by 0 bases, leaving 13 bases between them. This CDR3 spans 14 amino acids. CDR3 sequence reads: CASKLNRDSYEQYF. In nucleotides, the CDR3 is TGTGCCAGCAAGCTCAACCGGGACTCCTACGAGCAGTACTTC.

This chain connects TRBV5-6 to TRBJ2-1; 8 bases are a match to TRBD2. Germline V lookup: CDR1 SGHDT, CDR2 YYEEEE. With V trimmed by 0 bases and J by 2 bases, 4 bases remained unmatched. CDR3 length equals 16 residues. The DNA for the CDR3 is TGTGCCAGCAGCTTGGCCCAGGGACTAGCCTACAATGAGCAGTTCTTC. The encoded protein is CASSLAQGLAYNEQFF. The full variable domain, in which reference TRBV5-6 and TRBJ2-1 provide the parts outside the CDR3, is DAGVTQSPTHLIKTRGQQVTLRCSPKSGHDTVSWYQQALGQGPQFIFQYYEEEERQRGNFPDRFSGHQFPNYSSELNVNALLLGDSALYLCASSLAQGLAYNEQFFGPGTRLTVL.

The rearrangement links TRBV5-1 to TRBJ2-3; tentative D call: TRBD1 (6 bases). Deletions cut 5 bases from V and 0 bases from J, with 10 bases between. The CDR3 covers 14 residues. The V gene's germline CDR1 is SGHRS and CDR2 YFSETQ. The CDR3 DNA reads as TGCGCCAGCAGGGGGGCCTCTAGCACAGATACGCAGTATTTT. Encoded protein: CASRGASSTDTQYF.

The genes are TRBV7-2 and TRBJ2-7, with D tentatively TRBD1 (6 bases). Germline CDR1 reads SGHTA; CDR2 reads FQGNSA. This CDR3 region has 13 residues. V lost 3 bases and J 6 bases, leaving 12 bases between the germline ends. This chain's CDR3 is CASSFFEGGEQYF. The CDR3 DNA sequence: TGTGCCAGCAGCTTTTTCGAAGGGGGCGAGCAGTACTTC.

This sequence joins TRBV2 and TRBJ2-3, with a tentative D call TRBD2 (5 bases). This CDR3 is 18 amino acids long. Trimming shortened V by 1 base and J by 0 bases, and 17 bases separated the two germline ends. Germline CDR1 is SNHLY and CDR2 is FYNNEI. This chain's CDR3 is CASSEVREYIASTDTQYF. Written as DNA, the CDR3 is TGTGCCAGCAGTGAAGTTAGGGAGTACATTGCTAGCACAGATACGCAGTATTTT.

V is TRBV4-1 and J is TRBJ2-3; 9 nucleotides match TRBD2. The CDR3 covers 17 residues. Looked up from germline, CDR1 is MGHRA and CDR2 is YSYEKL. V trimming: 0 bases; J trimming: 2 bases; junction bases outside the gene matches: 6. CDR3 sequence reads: CASSQEWAGGNTDTQYF. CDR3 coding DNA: TGCGCCAGCAGCCAAGAGTGGGCGGGAGGGAACACAGATACGCAGTATTTT.

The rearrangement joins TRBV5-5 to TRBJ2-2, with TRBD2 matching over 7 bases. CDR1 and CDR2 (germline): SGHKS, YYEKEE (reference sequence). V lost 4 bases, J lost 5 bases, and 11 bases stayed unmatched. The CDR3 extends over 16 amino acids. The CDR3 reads CASSPPSGIKTGELFF. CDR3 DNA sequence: TGTGCCAGCAGCCCACCGAGCGGGATAAAGACCGGGGAGCTGTTTTTT.

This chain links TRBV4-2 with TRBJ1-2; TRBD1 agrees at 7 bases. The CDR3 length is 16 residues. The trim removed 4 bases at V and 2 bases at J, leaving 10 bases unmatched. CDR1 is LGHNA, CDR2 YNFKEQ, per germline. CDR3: CASSPEGASSNYGYTF. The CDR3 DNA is TGTGCCAGCAGCCCGGAGGGGGCCTCATCAAACTATGGCTACACCTTC.

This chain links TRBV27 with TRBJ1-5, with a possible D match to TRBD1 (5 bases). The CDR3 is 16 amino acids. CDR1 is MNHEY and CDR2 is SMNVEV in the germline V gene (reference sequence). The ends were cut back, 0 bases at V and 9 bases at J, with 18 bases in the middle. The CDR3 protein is CASSLSWTPGRGPQHF. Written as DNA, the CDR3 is TGTGCCAGCAGTTTATCGTGGACACCTGGGAGGGGGCCCCAGCATTTT.

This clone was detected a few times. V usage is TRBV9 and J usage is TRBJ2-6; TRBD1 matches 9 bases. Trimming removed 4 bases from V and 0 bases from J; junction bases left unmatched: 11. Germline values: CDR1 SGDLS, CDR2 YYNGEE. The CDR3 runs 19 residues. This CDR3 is CASSSSGTGRVSGANVLTF. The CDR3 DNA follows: TGTGCCAGCAGCTCGTCCGGGACAGGGAGGGTCTCTGGGGCCAACGTCCTGACTTTC. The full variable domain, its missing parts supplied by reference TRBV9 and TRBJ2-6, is DSGVTQTPKHLITATGQRVTLRCSPRSGDLSVYWYQQSLDQGLQFLIQYYNGEERAKGNILERFSAQQFPDLHSELNLSSLELGDSALYFCASSSSGTGRVSGANVLTFGAGSRLTVL.